The rows below give T cell receptor beta chains drawn from one sample of a study of blood T cell repertoires in COVID-19. Only in-frame clones appear in the TCRdb table, and some are missing; sequencing was by immunoSEQ multiplex PCR. Among 90,000 to 140,000 clones listed, roughly four fifths were seen once. Sequencing input: peripheral blood. The source is a woman older than 75 with acute or convalescent COVID-19. The CDR3 runs from the conserved cysteine through the conserved F or W.

>TRBV7-9
CASSLSGPVFGTEAFF
>TRBV5-1
CASSSGGLVNTEAFF
>TRBV7-7
CASSFGLAGRYQETQYF
>TRBV6-5
CASSYGAGYYGYTF
>TRBV15
CATSTGQNTEAFF
>TRBV10-2
CASTQAGGANVLTF
>TRBV6-5
CASRWGPSTDTQYF
>TRBV11-3
CASSSGTNQETQYF
>TRBV5-1
CASSSGTGNTIYF
>TRBV2
CASSGQGLGPLHF
>TRBV19
CASRLGQGAYEQYF
>TRBV29-1
CSARDNQETQYF
>TRBV7-2
CASSLSTGANVLTF
>TRBV5-4
CASSLNRGRNAETQYF
>TRBV4-2
CASSRTSNTGELFF
>TRBV29-1
CSARRDTTEAFF
>TRBV14
CASSLTGGTEAFF
>TRBV11-2
CASSLVGLAEETQYF
>TRBV7-9
CASSLARQGETQYF
>TRBV7-8
CASSPTSGLTDTQYF
>TRBV28
CASSPPLATNEKLFF
>TRBV12-1
CASSPAQGCYGYTF
>TRBV3-1/TRBV3-2
CASSRFTRGATRGYTF
>TRBV18
CASSGVTMNTEAFF
>TRBV5-1
CASSLADRGGQETQYF
>TRBV11-3
CASSYYGGQETQYF
>TRBV3-1/TRBV3-2
CASSRQGIGAFF
>TRBV7-9
CASSVYSGNTIYF
>TRBV5-4
CASSLPSGSYNEQFF
>TRBV27
CASSSYMALAKNIQYF
>TRBV7-8
CASSFYRDRRTDTQYF
>TRBV7-8
CASSLAETGLEQFF
>TRBV19
CASSMRARGLYEQYF
>TRBV27
CASSLYAGGPYEQYF
>TRBV5-1
CASSLEGSDQETQYF
>TRBV28
CASGTSGSYEQFF
>TRBV11-2
CASSYTGETQYF
>TRBV11-3
CASSLAGGSYNEQFF
>TRBV24-1
CATRFVTGNVEKLFF
>TRBV5-6
CASSLGRLDYGYTF
>TRBV27
CASSFGGTSYNEQFF
>TRBV5-1
CASSLASTDTQYF
>TRBV11-3
CASSDPHGGNEQFF
>TRBV4-1
CASSHVGQSYNSPLHF
>TRBV19
CASTEAPGWGTDTQYF
>TRBV15
CATSVAATNEKLFF
>TRBV6-2/TRBV6-3
CASSLRGYQPQHF
>TRBV11-3
CASSSRGGMNTEAFF
>TRBV9
CASNTDYLSGDTQYF